This T cell receptor (beta chain) came from a study of T cells in Graves' hyperthyroidism and ophthalmopathy (dated by TCRdb to about 2019). Background on the whole study: Peripheral blood was collected at initial diagnosis, before any treatment. To identify distinguishing TCR V-J signatures, a discovery cohort of roughly 100 patients was used, comprising roughly 45 with Graves' ophthalmopathy and 57 with stable Graves' hyperthyroidism. Prospective prediction of ophthalmopathy was tested in an independent validation cohort consisting of under 20 hyperthyroidism patients and approximately 16 patients who later progressed to ophthalmopathy. The approximately 100 discovery patients were randomly split 7:3 into training and test sets. The study also compared thyroid tissue and blood T-cell repertoires from 5 to 7 Graves' hyperthyroidism patients. Following sampling, methimazole starting at 30 mg daily was given to hyperthyroidism patients, and high-dose intravenous methylprednisolone was given to ophthalmopathy patients. TCR Vbeta CDR3 sequencing of around 130 peripheral blood samples (around 45 ophthalmopathy, about 80 hyperthyroidism and approximately 17 progressor patients) is reported in the paper.

The CDR3, from cysteine to phenylalanine, totals 15 residues. Only the CDR3 region is kept as DNA, spanning 45 bases read in frame from base 1. The germline V gene provides CDR1 LGHNA and CDR2 YNFKEQ. Trimmed from V: 4 bases; trimmed from J: 5 bases; junction bases lacking a gene match: 10. On the study overall, not on this receptor specifically: Sample size was not statistically predetermined, and blinding of investigators to group allocation was not performed. In cross-validation, a model built on a 13 V-J signature told ophthalmopathy apart from stable hyperthyroidism with 85% to 90% sensitivity and roughly 83% specificity, and in testing the same model reached 80%/75%. In validation, progression to ophthalmopathy was predicted by the model with around 71% sensitivity and about 72% specificity, a median of roughly six months before onset. Most expanded thyroid clonotypes (frequency above 0.001) were also found in blood, which suggests that blood repertoires may mirror thyroid immune responses.

Graves' hyperthyroidism was defined as stable when no progression to ophthalmopathy occurred over 18 months of follow-up. The hyperthyroidism patients were between 18 and 65 years old and newly diagnosed, with a disease duration of less than 2 months. The study excluded patients with uncontrolled infections, other autoimmune diseases, pregnancy or lactation. Clinical symptoms, serum thyroxine and TRAb, thyroid ultrasound, and orbital computed tomography formed the basis for the diagnoses. Ficoll-Paque density gradient centrifugation was used to isolate PBMCs from 9.5 to 10 ml of fresh peripheral blood. Total RNA was extracted with Trizol reagent, and quality was checked on an Agilent 2100 Bioanalyzer. Amplification of TCR beta CDR3 regions was carried out from RNA transcripts. For the first round of RT-PCR on the TCR CDR3, the HTBI primer set was used together with the Qiagen OneStep RT-PCR kit. A second multiplex PCR round built the libraries, followed by size selection and purification. Libraries were sequenced paired-end with 100 bp reads on an Illumina HiSeq2000. The study's own analysis went as follows. SOAPnuke was used to process the raw data, throwing out any read that contained adapters or uncalled bases, had a mean Phred below 15, or lacked an exact constant-primer or identifier match. COPE v1.2.5 was used to merge high-quality paired reads, and clonotypes were defined as unique nucleotide sequences. MiTCR v1.1 was used to align the clonotypes against IMGT TRBV, TRBD and TRBJ reference segments. The analysis was restricted to V-J combinations with a frequency above 0.0001, which together covered 99% to 99.2% of the repertoires. The TCS score was defined as F50 (clonal expansion) divided by E x V (chaos), with BLOSUM62-based TCRdist calculated between CDR3 peptides within each V-J. Welch's t-statistics and random forest reduced roughly 530 V-J features to 10 to 15, which were used in a naive Bayes classifier (R e1071). TCRdb reprocessed the public reads (quality trimming at Q25 with fastp, clone calling with MiXCR) and kept in-frame beta chains. Each CDR3 protein appears once, grouped with its most common genes and DNA. These V and J calls originate from TCRdb's pipeline instead of the authors' own analysis. This sample lists about 320,000 distinct CDR3 sequences; around 16% were detected once. The biggest ten clones account for around a third of the sample.

Turning to this clonotype: Its specific antigen is unknown. No base-level quality is on record; no much larger clone is a single base apart.

Sequenced input: blood. The chain joins TRBV4-2 to TRBJ2-7; TRBD1 aligns with 8 central bases. The TCR was taken from a man aged 30 to 39 with Graves' hyperthyroidism. In nucleotides, the sequence is TGTGCCAGCAGCCTTGACCGGGACAGGACAAACGAGCAGTACTTC. Protein translation: CASSLDRDRTNEQYF.